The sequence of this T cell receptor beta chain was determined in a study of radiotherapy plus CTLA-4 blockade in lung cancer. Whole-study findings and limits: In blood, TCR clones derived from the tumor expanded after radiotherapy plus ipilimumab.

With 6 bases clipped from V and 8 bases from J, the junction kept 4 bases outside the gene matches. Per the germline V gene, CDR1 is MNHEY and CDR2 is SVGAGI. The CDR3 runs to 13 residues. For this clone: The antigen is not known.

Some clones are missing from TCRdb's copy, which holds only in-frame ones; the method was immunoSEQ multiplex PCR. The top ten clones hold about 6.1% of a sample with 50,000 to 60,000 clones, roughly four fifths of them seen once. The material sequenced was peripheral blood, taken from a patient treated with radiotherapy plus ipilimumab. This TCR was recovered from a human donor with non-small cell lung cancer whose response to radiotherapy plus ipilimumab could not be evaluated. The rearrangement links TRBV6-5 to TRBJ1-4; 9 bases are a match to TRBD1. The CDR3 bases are TGTGCCAGCAGGACAGGGGGAGGGGAAAAACTGTTTTTT. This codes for CASRTGGGEKLFF.